This TCR beta chain was captured by sequencing in a study of blood T cells in healthy people across ages. A sample-barcoded 5' primer and a J-beta primer mix were used in a second PCR of roughly 6 to 11 cycles. A template-switch adaptor with 12 random nucleotides tagged each cDNA molecule. TCRdb re-analysed the 5' RACE reads in MiXCR, keeping a single row per CDR3 protein. The table records more than 700,000 distinct CDR3 sequences, about 55% of them present only once. Trimming stripped 3 bases from V and 7 bases from J, with 11 bases between. The CDR3 runs 13 residues. The germline V gene has CDR1 SGDLS and CDR2 YYNGEE.

V usage is TRBV9 and J usage is TRBJ2-1, with D uncertain. The clonotype was recovered from a man aged 80 or over in good health. Sequenced: blood. This chain's CDR3 is CASSGIDGNEQFF. DNA for the CDR3: TGTGCCAGCAGCGGAATAGATGGGAATGAGCAGTTCTTC.